This TCR beta chain derives from a study of Ad26.COV2.S vaccination and SARS-CoV-2 variants. Broader study findings: Participants given vaccine showed non-spike TCR breadth similar to that of placebo recipients. Reportedly, after vaccination the spike-specific CD8+ and CD4+ T cell responses displayed substantial breadth. People given the vaccine had a wider spike-specific TCR breadth than placebo recipients did.

The V and J ends lost 4 bases and 1 base, in that order; junction bases with no gene match: 5. From germline, CDR1 is MGHRA and CDR2 YSYEKL. The CDR3 contains 15 residues. Only one count was recorded for this clone. Antigen unknown. Data came from immunoSEQ multiplex PCR; TCRdb stores just in-frame clones and leaves some out. The sample includes some 180,000 clones, around nine tenths of them seen just once. Sample: peripheral blood, taken after recovery from COVID-19. The chain recombines TRBV4-1 with TRBJ1-1; 8 nucleotides line up with TRBD1. The origin of this receptor is a human donor who had recovered from COVID-19. CDR3 sequence: CASSPWTGRNTEAFF. In nucleotides, the CDR3 is TGCGCCAGCAGCCCCTGGACAGGGAGGAACACTGAAGCTTTCTTT.